A selection of T cell receptor beta chains follows, all from one sample in a study of blood T cell repertoires in COVID-19. Only in-frame clones appear in the TCRdb table, and some are missing; sequencing was by immunoSEQ multiplex PCR. The sample consists of tens of thousands of clones, just over 85% of them appearing once. The specimen was peripheral blood. These receptors all come from a human donor in a cohort sampled during active COVID-19. The CDR3 runs from the conserved cysteine through the conserved F or W. Fields, in order: CDR3 protein, V gene, clone size, J gene. The size of a clone is reported for some rows only, either as once, few or many, or as a class for expanded clones.

CDR3aa: CASSQGLARNEQFF
v_gene: TRBV11-1
abundance: .
j_gene: TRBJ2-1

CDR3aa: CASSPTVNTGELFF
v_gene: TRBV2
abundance: .
j_gene: TRBJ2-2

CDR3aa: CASSEVRASGVGGELFF
v_gene: TRBV6-1
abundance: .
j_gene: TRBJ2-2

CDR3aa: CASMFSAEAFF
v_gene: TRBV6-5
abundance: .
j_gene: TRBJ1-1

CDR3aa: CASSQPGLAVEQYF
v_gene: TRBV6-5
abundance: .
j_gene: TRBJ2-7

CDR3aa: CASSQTGAGGNQPQHF
v_gene: TRBV6-2/TRBV6-3
abundance: .
j_gene: TRBJ1-5

CDR3aa: CASSQRAGYTDTQYF
v_gene: TRBV4-1
abundance: few
j_gene: TRBJ2-3

CDR3aa: CASRPQGPYEQYF
v_gene: TRBV6-5
abundance: .
j_gene: TRBJ2-7

CDR3aa: CASSLGFGQDVTDTQYF
v_gene: TRBV5-1
abundance: .
j_gene: TRBJ2-3

CDR3aa: CASSLVLDTQYF
v_gene: TRBV11-2
abundance: .
j_gene: TRBJ2-3

CDR3aa: CATPTGGNGANVLTF
v_gene: TRBV24-1
abundance: .
j_gene: TRBJ2-6

CDR3aa: CASSFLSRQGTEAFF
v_gene: TRBV28
abundance: .
j_gene: TRBJ1-1

CDR3aa: CASSLGPREGGYTF
v_gene: TRBV7-3
abundance: once
j_gene: TRBJ1-2

CDR3aa: CASSQGTSSYEQYF
v_gene: TRBV14
abundance: .
j_gene: TRBJ2-7

CDR3aa: CASSQGTSRETQYF
v_gene: TRBV7-3
abundance: .
j_gene: TRBJ2-5

CDR3aa: CASSPPDRVASNYGYTF
v_gene: TRBV5-6
abundance: .
j_gene: TRBJ1-2

CDR3aa: CASSPQENSPLHF
v_gene: TRBV7-2
abundance: few
j_gene: TRBJ1-6

CDR3aa: CASSASGSLEQYF
v_gene: TRBV2
abundance: .
j_gene: TRBJ2-7

CDR3aa: CASRVTGGTEAFF
v_gene: TRBV19
abundance: .
j_gene: TRBJ1-1

CDR3aa: CASSIVPGGPTEAFF
v_gene: TRBV19
abundance: .
j_gene: TRBJ1-1

CDR3aa: CASSLDSSGNTIYF
v_gene: TRBV7-2
abundance: .
j_gene: TRBJ1-3

CDR3aa: CASSQDRQYGYTF
v_gene: TRBV14
abundance: .
j_gene: TRBJ1-2

CDR3aa: CASRTGGVMAGELFF
v_gene: TRBV6-5
abundance: .
j_gene: TRBJ2-2

CDR3aa: CASSQGQNTEAFF
v_gene: TRBV4-1
abundance: .
j_gene: TRBJ1-1

CDR3aa: CASSPRQGLETQYF
v_gene: TRBV11-3
abundance: .
j_gene: TRBJ2-5

CDR3aa: CASSYSGTGVTEAFF
v_gene: TRBV6-5
abundance: .
j_gene: TRBJ1-1

CDR3aa: CASGLLSGNQETQYF
v_gene: TRBV5-5
abundance: .
j_gene: TRBJ2-5

CDR3aa: CASSLGPQDNSPLHF
v_gene: TRBV5-1
abundance: .
j_gene: TRBJ1-6

CDR3aa: CASSQDLATTGETQYF
v_gene: TRBV4-3
abundance: .
j_gene: TRBJ2-5

CDR3aa: CATSRDWGLSGNTIYF
v_gene: TRBV15
abundance: .
j_gene: TRBJ1-3

CDR3aa: CASSLGQDQNIQYF
v_gene: TRBV3-1/TRBV3-2
abundance: .
j_gene: TRBJ2-4

CDR3aa: CASSELAGGGGYGYTF
v_gene: TRBV6-1
abundance: .
j_gene: TRBJ1-2

CDR3aa: CASSLAGGLGTDTQYF
v_gene: TRBV5-4
abundance: once
j_gene: TRBJ2-3

CDR3aa: CASSHVGRPGGETQYF
v_gene: TRBV14
abundance: .
j_gene: TRBJ2-5

CDR3aa: CASSAIPAGKLFF
v_gene: TRBV7-8
abundance: .
j_gene: TRBJ1-4

CDR3aa: CASRLNEEKLFF
v_gene: TRBV7-9
abundance: .
j_gene: TRBJ1-4

CDR3aa: CASRLTGGRSPLHF
v_gene: TRBV28
abundance: medium-sized
j_gene: TRBJ1-6

CDR3aa: CASSINRDRGGYGYTF
v_gene: TRBV28
abundance: once
j_gene: TRBJ1-2

CDR3aa: CASSKEGNTEAFF
v_gene: TRBV2
abundance: .
j_gene: TRBJ1-1

CDR3aa: CASRGQGIEQFF
v_gene: TRBV2
abundance: .
j_gene: TRBJ2-1

CDR3aa: CASSSHLGQFTPPLHF
v_gene: TRBV7-9
abundance: few
j_gene: TRBJ1-6

CDR3aa: CASSFRRDREEQYF
v_gene: TRBV7-8
abundance: .
j_gene: TRBJ2-7

CDR3aa: CASSRLAGGSSYNEQFF
v_gene: TRBV11-3
abundance: .
j_gene: TRBJ2-1

CDR3aa: CASTTGNSPLHF
v_gene: TRBV2
abundance: .
j_gene: TRBJ1-6

CDR3aa: CASSLQTGRVTEAFF
v_gene: TRBV5-4
abundance: .
j_gene: TRBJ1-1